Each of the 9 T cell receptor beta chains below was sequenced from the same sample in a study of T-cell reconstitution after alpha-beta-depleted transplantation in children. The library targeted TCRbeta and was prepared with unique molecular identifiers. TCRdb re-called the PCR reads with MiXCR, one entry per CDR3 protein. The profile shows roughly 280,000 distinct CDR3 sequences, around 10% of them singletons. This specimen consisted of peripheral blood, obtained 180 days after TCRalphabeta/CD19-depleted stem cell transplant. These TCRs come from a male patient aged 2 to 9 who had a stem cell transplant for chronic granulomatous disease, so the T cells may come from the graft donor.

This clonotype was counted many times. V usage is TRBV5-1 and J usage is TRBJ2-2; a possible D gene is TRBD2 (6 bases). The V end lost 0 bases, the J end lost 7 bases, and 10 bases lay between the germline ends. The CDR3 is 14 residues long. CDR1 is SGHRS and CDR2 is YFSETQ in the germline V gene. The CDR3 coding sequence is TGCGCCAGCAGCTTGGCAACGGGAGTCGGGGAGCTGTTTTTT. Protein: CASSLATGVGELFF.

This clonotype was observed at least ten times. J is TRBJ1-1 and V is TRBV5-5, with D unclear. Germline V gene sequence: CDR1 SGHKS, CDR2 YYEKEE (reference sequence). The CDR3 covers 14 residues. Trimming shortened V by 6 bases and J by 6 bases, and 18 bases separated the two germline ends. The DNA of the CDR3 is TGTGCCAGCAAAATAAAAGATGCCACGGCTGAAGCTTTCTTT. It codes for CASKIKDATAEAFF.

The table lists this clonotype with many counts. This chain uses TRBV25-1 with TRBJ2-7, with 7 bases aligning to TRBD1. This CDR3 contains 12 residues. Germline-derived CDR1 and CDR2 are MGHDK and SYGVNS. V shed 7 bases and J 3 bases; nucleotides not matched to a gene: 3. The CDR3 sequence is CASIGTVYEQYF. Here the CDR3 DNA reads TGTGCCAGCATTGGGACAGTCTACGAGCAGTACTTC.

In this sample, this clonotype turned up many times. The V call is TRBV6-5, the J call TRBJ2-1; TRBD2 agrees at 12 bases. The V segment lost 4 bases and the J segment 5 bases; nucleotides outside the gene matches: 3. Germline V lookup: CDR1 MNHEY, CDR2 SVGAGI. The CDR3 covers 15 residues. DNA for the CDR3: TGTGCCAGCAGTTGGCGACTAGCGGGAGACAATGAGCAGTTCTTC. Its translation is CASSWRLAGDNEQFF.

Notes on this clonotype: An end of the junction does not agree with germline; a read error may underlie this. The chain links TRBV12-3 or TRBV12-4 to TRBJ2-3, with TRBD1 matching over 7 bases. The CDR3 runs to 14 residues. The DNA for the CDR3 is TGTGCCAGCAGCTTAGGGACAGTCACAGATACGCAGTATTTT. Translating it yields CASSLGTVTDTQYF.

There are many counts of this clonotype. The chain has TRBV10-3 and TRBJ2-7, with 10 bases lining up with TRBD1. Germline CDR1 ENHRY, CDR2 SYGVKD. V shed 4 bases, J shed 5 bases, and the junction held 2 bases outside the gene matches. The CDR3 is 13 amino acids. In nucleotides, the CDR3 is TGTGCCATCAGTGCGACAGGGGGCCACGAGCAGTACTTC. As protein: CAISATGGHEQYF.

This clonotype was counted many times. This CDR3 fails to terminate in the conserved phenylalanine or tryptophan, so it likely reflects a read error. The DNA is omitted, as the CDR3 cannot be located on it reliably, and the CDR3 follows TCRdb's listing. CDR3 residues: CASSPMVSEVE. The chain links TRBV10-1 to TRBJ2-2. Germline V CDR1 and CDR2: WNHNN, SYGVQD (reference sequence). The CDR3 is 11 residues long, counting both termini.

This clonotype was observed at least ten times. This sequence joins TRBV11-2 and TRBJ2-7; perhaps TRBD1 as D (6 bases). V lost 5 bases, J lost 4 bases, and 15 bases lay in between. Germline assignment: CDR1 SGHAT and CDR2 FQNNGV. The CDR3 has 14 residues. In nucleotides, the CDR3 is TGTGCCAGCAGCCTAGGTGGACAGCGTTACGAGCAGTACTTC. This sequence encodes CASSLGGQRYEQYF. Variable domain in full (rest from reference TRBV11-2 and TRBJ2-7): EAGVAQSPRYKIIEKRQSVAFWCNPISGHATLYWYQQILGQGPKLLIQFQNNGVVDDSQLPKDRFSAERLKGVDSTLKIQPAKLEDSAVYLCASSLGGQRYEQYFGPGTRLTVT.

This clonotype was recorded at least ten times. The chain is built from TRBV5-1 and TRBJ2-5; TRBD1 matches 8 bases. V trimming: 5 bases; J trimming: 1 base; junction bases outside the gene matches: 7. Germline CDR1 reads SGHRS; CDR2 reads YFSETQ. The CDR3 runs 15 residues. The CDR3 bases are TGCGCCAGCAGAAAGGGACAGGACACCCAAGAGACCCAGTACTTC. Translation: CASRKGQDTQETQYF.